Sequencing of this T cell receptor beta chain was carried out in a study of blood T cell repertoires in COVID-19. Study summary: COVID-19 samples from acute and convalescent phases originated in the United States, Italy and Spain. T cells, B-cell-depleted T cells, or PBMCs provided the cDNA or gDNA that served as material.

The count of this clone is one. Per the authors' pipeline: Estimation of nucleated cell counts was performed using reference gene primer amplification. Data came from immunoSEQ multiplex PCR; TCRdb stores just in-frame clones and leaves some out. V, J and clone size were drawn from that table, and D and trimming were deduced from the DNA. Among a few hundred thousand clones listed, 87% were seen once. Seattle patient enrollment occurred during active infection, with longitudinal follow-up thereafter. This CDR3 has 16 residues. Deletions cut 1 base from V and 2 bases from J, with 10 bases between. Germline V gene lookup returns CDR1 SGHRS and CDR2 YFSETQ.

The chain has TRBV5-1 and TRBJ2-6, with D tentatively TRBD1 (6 bases). This receptor was identified in a woman younger than 45 with COVID-19, enrolled during active disease. Specimen: peripheral blood. The CDR3, as DNA: TGCGCCAGCAGCTTGAGAGAGGGGGCTGGGGCCAACGTCCTGACTTTC. Translating it yields CASSLREGAGANVLTF.